A single sample gave rise to the 22 T cell receptor beta chains below, sequenced in a study of regulatory T cells. General study findings and limits: Compared with autologous conventional CD4+ cells and control regulatory cells, CD3G-deficient regulatory T cells showed reduced diversity.

The antigens of these receptors remain unknown. Primers: 52 TRBV forward and 13 TRBJ reverse. Some clones are missing from TCRdb's copy, which holds only in-frame ones; the method was immunoSEQ multiplex PCR. The sample has more than 5,000 clones; roughly nine tenths are singletons. The sequenced sample was CD4+ Tregs sorted from blood. Receptors originate from a person aged 18 to 30 with CD3G deficiency.

The chain has TRBV7-2 and TRBJ2-3; D is ambiguous. Per germline, CDR1 SGHTA and CDR2 FQGNSA. The CDR3 sequence is 15 residues long. Trimming cost V 4 bases and J 0 bases, with 11 bases left between them. The CDR3 loop is CASSSQTSSTDTQYF. The CDR3 nucleotides are TGTGCCAGCAGCTCACAAACCTCTAGCACAGATACGCAGTATTTT.

The V gene is TRBV7-9, the J gene TRBJ1-4; D is perhaps TRBD1 (6 bases). Trimming removed 3 bases at V and 4 bases at J, with 9 bases between. The CDR3 is 14 amino acids. Looked up from germline, CDR1 is SEHNR and CDR2 is FQNEAQ (reference sequence). The CDR3 protein is CASSFRQDNEKLFF. CDR3 DNA sequence: TGTGCCAGCAGCTTTCGACAGGATAATGAAAAACTGTTTTTT.

The V and J genes are TRBV10-3 and TRBJ2-2; D is ambiguous. The CDR3 contains 13 residues. Germline values: CDR1 ENHRY, CDR2 SYGVKD. The V gene lost 2 bases and the J gene lost 6 bases, with 7 bases spanning the gap. CDR3 coding DNA: TGTGCCATCAGTGAGCGGTACTCCGGGGAGCTGTTTTTT. The encoded protein is CAISERYSGELFF.

CDR3 loop: CASSSKTTTTDTQYF. Here the CDR3 DNA reads TGTGCCAGCAGTTCCAAGACCACTACCACAGATACGCAGTATTTT. This chain links TRBV28 with TRBJ2-3; D is unresolved. Trimming cost V 4 bases and J 2 bases, with 13 bases left between them. CDR3 length: 15 amino acids. Germline CDR1 and CDR2: MDHEN and SYDVKM. Variable domain in full (rest from reference TRBV28 and TRBJ2-3): DVKVTQSSRYLVKRTGEKVFLECVQDMDHENMFWYRQDPGLGLRLIYFSYDVKMKEKGDIPEGYSVSREKKERFSLILESASTNQTSMYLCASSSKTTTTDTQYFGPGTRLTVL.

The J gene is TRBJ2-7, the V gene TRBV5-1; 10 bases map to TRBD1. Germline V gives CDR1 SGHRS, CDR2 YFSETQ. V shed 3 bases and J 3 bases; nucleotides not matched to a gene: 0. The CDR3 has 13 residues. The DNA of the CDR3 is TGCGCCAGCAGCTGGGACAGGGGCTACGAGCAGTACTTC. Its protein product is CASSWDRGYEQYF.

This chain joins TRBV6-1 and TRBJ2-7, with TRBD1 matching over 7 bases. Germline V gene lookup returns CDR1 MNHNS and CDR2 SASEGT. The CDR3 length is 11 residues. With 6 bases clipped from V and 9 bases from J, the junction kept 5 bases outside the gene matches. This CDR3 is CASSHRGRQYF. DNA for the CDR3: TGTGCCAGCAGCCACAGGGGCAGGCAGTACTTC.

The V and J genes are TRBV6-1 and TRBJ2-7; TRBD2 aligns across 7 bases. The V gene end was trimmed by 3 bases and the J gene end by 2 bases; junction bases not matched to a gene: 13. The CDR3 loop spans 17 amino acids. The germline CDR1 and CDR2 sequences are MNHNS and SASEGT. The CDR3 nucleotides read TGTGCCAGCAGTGATCCCCCAGGGAGGGAGGAGACCTACGAGCAGTACTTC. It translates to CASSDPPGREETYEQYF.

The chain combines TRBV6-1 with TRBJ2-2; 8 bases align to TRBD1. The CDR3 has 15 amino acids. Germline V gene sequence: CDR1 MNHNS, CDR2 SASEGT. V trimming: 2 bases; J trimming: 5 bases; junction bases outside the gene matches: 4. The CDR3 here is CASSEQGARTGELFF. The CDR3, as DNA: TGTGCCAGCAGTGAACAGGGGGCGCGAACCGGGGAGCTGTTTTTT.

V usage is TRBV28 and J usage is TRBJ1-1, with 11 positions matching TRBD1. This CDR3 spans 16 amino acids. J lost 1 base, V lost 4 bases, and 5 bases had no gene match. Germline CDR1 and CDR2: MDHEN and SYDVKM. The CDR3, as DNA: TGTGCCAGCAGTTCATGGACAGGGGGCAAGAACACTGAAGCTTTCTTT. This encodes CASSSWTGGKNTEAFF.

The V and J genes are TRBV7-9 and TRBJ2-2; 9 bases agree with TRBD1. This CDR3 spans 16 amino acids. Trimming cost V 1 base and J 1 base; bases outside gene matches: 1. From germline, CDR1 is SEHNR and CDR2 FQNEAQ (reference sequence). DNA of the CDR3: TGTGCCAGCAGCTTAGTGGGACAGGGGAACACCGGGGAGCTGTTTTTT. Protein product: CASSLVGQGNTGELFF.

This clone was seen a single time. J is TRBJ2-3 and V is TRBV4-1; D possibly corresponds to TRBD2 (6 bases). V was pared by 1 base and J by 0 bases, with 14 bases between. The CDR3 totals 17 residues. The germline V gene has CDR1 MGHRA and CDR2 YSYEKL. CDR3 protein: CASSQVGGSSSTDTQYF. The CDR3 DNA follows: TGCGCCAGCAGCCAAGTCGGGGGATCATCTAGCACAGATACGCAGTATTTT.

This rearrangement joins TRBV6-1 to TRBJ2-7, with a possible D match to TRBD2 (6 bases). The CDR3 runs to 13 residues. In germline, CDR1 is MNHNS, CDR2 SASEGT. The germline V and J ends were trimmed by 10 bases and 6 bases, with 19 bases remaining between them. This CDR3 is CATQGLLQAEQYF. The CDR3 coding sequence is TGTGCCACCCAGGGACTCCTTCAGGCCGAGCAGTACTTC.

The CDR3 nucleotides are TGCGCCAGCAGCTTGGTGGGGGCTTGGTCCAATGAGCAGTTCTTC. It is translated as CASSLVGAWSNEQFF. This rearrangement joins TRBV5-1 to TRBJ2-1; a weak D match, TRBD1 (6 bases). Germline lookup yields CDR1 SGHRS and CDR2 YFSETQ. The CDR3 consists of 15 residues. The V end lost 0 bases, the J end lost 6 bases, and 13 bases lay between the germline ends.

J is TRBJ2-7 and V is TRBV28; the D gene is possibly TRBD2 (5 bases). The length of the CDR3 is 12 residues. Germline CDR1 reads MDHEN; CDR2 reads SYDVKM. The germline V and J ends were trimmed by 4 bases and 7 bases, with 11 bases remaining between them. CDR3 in DNA: TGTGCCAGCAGTTCCTCCCGGGAAGAGCAGTACTTC. Translated, it gives CASSSSREEQYF.

The sample holds one count of this clone. The chain carries TRBV10-2 and TRBJ1-6, with D possibly being TRBD1 (5 bases). The germline V gene encodes CDR1 WSHSY and CDR2 SAAADI. Trimming removed 6 bases from V and 3 bases from J, with 9 bases in between. This CDR3 has 14 amino acids. As DNA, the CDR3 is TGCGCCAGCAGGAAAGACAGCTATAATTCACCCCTCCACTTT. As protein: CASRKDSYNSPLHF.

The chain carries TRBV4-3 and TRBJ2-1, with TRBD1 matching 12 bases. Trimming took 3 bases from V and 5 from J; bases not matched to a gene: 11. In germline, CDR1 is LGHNA, CDR2 YSLEER. This CDR3 has 18 residues. The CDR3 coding sequence is TGCGCCAGCAGCCAGGCCGGGACAGGGGGCAAGGATCACAATGAGCAGTTCTTC. Its translation: CASSQAGTGGKDHNEQFF.

This chain connects TRBV12-2 to TRBJ2-1; the tabulated D call, TRBD1, remains unverified against the DNA. TRBV12-2 is tagged as a pseudogene. The CDR3 is 17 amino acids. CDR3 protein: CASRLGRMFRPPNEQFF. The DNA of the CDR3 is TGTGCAAGTCGCTTAGGCAGGATGTTCAGGCCCCCTAATGAGCAGTTCTTC.

The table lists this clone with a few counts. This chain uses TRBV30 with TRBJ2-3; 8 nucleotides agree with TRBD2. This CDR3 region has 16 residues. The V gene's germline CDR1 is GTSNPN and CDR2 SVGIG (reference sequence). The ends lost 1 base at V and 0 bases at J; junction bases unmatched: 6. CDR3 sequence: CAWSDGSGDSTDTQYF. The CDR3 DNA reads TGTGCCTGGAGTGATGGTAGCGGGGATAGCACAGATACGCAGTATTTT.

The chain couples TRBV5-1 to TRBJ1-1; TRBD1 matches at 7 bases. The CDR3 is made up of 16 amino acids. With 0 bases clipped from V and 3 bases from J, the junction kept 8 bases outside the gene matches. Germline lookup yields CDR1 SGHRS and CDR2 YFSETQ. The CDR3 DNA reads TGCGCCAGCAGCTTGGCCTTCGGACAGGACGACACTGAAGCTTTCTTT. Its translation: CASSLAFGQDDTEAFF. Full variable domain (remainder filled in from reference TRBV5-1 and TRBJ1-1): KAGVTQTPRYLIKTRGQQVTLSCSPISGHRSVSWYQQTPGQGLQFLFEYFSETQRNKGNFPGRFSGRQFSNSRSEMNVSTLELGDSALYLCASSLAFGQDDTEAFFGQGTRLTVV.

The rearrangement uses TRBV21-1 and TRBJ1-1. TRBV21-1 is an annotated pseudogene. This CDR3 contains 15 residues. CDR3 DNA: TGTGCCAGCAGGTTTGATTTAGCAATTCGCACTGAAGCTTTCTTT. Its protein product is CASRFDLAIRTEAFF.

The chain combines TRBV11-2 with TRBJ1-1; D unresolved. This CDR3 is 14 amino acids long. The V gene lost 5 bases and the J gene lost 4 bases, with 14 bases spanning the gap. Germline V lookup: CDR1 SGHAT, CDR2 FQNNGV. CDR3 nucleotides: TGTGCCAGCAGCCCTAGCCTGGGGAGCACTGAAGCTTTCTTT. Translating it yields CASSPSLGSTEAFF.

The rearrangement joins TRBV21-1 to TRBJ2-5; the table's D call TRBD2 went unverified against the DNA. TRBV21-1 is assigned pseudogene status. This CDR3 spans 11 amino acids. Written as DNA, the CDR3 is TGTGCCACCCGAGGCCAGGAGACCCAGTACTTC. Translation: CATRGQETQYF.